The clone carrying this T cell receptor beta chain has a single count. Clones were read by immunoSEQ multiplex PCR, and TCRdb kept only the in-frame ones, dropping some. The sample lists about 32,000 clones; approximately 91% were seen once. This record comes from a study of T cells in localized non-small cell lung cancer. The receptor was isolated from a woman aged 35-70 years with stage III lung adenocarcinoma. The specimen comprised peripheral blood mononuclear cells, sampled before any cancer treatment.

The CDR3 here is CASSSQGESGELFF. CDR3 DNA: TGCGCCAGCAGCTCGCAGGGGGAATCCGGGGAGCTGTTTTTT. This chain uses TRBV5-1 with TRBJ2-2; 7 nucleotides agree with TRBD1. The CDR3 extends over 14 amino acids. The V gene's germline CDR1 is SGHRS and CDR2 YFSETQ. V dropped 3 bases and J dropped 6; count of bases not matched to a gene: 5.